This TCR beta chain was sequenced during a study of blood T cell repertoires in COVID-19. Germline V gene lookup returns CDR1 MGHRA and CDR2 YSYEKL. The CDR3 extends over 17 amino acids. The ends were cut back, 3 bases at V and 6 bases at J, with 21 bases in the middle. Clones were sequenced by immunoSEQ multiplex PCR, and TCRdb holds only the in-frame ones, with some missing. In the table there are 250,000 to 350,000 clones, around 90% of which are singletons. The genes are TRBV4-1 and TRBJ2-1; D possibly corresponds to TRBD1 (6 bases). The sequence was obtained from a man in his late teens or twenties with active or convalescent COVID-19. Sequencing was performed on peripheral blood. The CDR3 DNA is TGCGCCAGCAGCCAGGGCAGGGGCCCAGGTGGGGGCAATGAGCAGTTCTTC. Protein product: CASSQGRGPGGGNEQFF.